The 20 T cell receptor beta chains below all came from one sample that was sequenced in a study of Graves' ophthalmopathy and Graves' hyperthyroidism. TCR beta CDR3 amplification used RNA transcripts. First-round RT-PCR used HTBI primers; second-round multiplex PCR followed. MiXCR, applied by TCRdb to the multiplex PCR reads, yields one record per CDR3 protein. The sample carries around 590,000 distinct CDR3 sequences, approximately 37% recorded once. Source material: peripheral blood or thyroid tissue (not recorded which). The receptors stem from an adult man with Graves' hyperthyroidism.

This clonotype was detected ten times or more. This chain joins TRBV6-6 and TRBJ1-2, with 12 bases matching TRBD1. There are 14 residues in the CDR3. CDR1 is MNHNY and CDR2 is SVGAGI in the germline V gene (reference sequence). Trimming cost V 6 bases and J 8 bases; bases outside gene matches: 7. CDR3 amino acids: CASSLGQGARGYTF. The CDR3 DNA reads as TGTGCCAGCAGCCTGGGACAGGGGGCGAGAGGCTACACCTTC.

On this clonotype itself: With a much larger clone just one base away, this may be a read error. The chain employs TRBV4-1 and TRBJ1-2; D is unclear. The CDR3 contains 14 residues. Trimming took off 3 bases at V and 4 bases at J, with 12 bases between the two ends. In germline, CDR1 is MGHRA, CDR2 YSYEKL. The DNA for the CDR3 is TGCGCCAGCAGCCAGAACGACTGGACCTATGGCTACACCTTC. The encoded protein is CASSQNDWTYGYTF.

The DNA for the CDR3 is TGCAGTGCGTACTCGGCTTATGGGGACACTAAAGCCTACGAGCAGTACTTC. Its translation: CSAYSAYGDTKAYEQYF. The gene calls are TRBV29-1 and TRBJ2-7; D possibly corresponds to TRBD1 (6 bases). CDR1 and CDR2 from the germline V gene are SQVTM and ANQGSEA. This CDR3 spans 17 amino acids.

This clonotype was recorded many times. This chain connects TRBV6-5 to TRBJ2-2; D not certain. This CDR3 comprises 12 residues. Germline CDR1 and CDR2: MNHEY and SVGAGI. Trimming pared 0 bases from V and 5 bases from J, leaving 1 base between. Written as DNA, the CDR3 is TGTGCCAGCAGTTACTCTACCGGGGAGCTGTTTTTT. It yields the protein CASSYSTGELFF.

This clonotype has at least ten counts. V usage is TRBV6-5 and J usage is TRBJ1-1; possibly TRBD1 for D (5 bases). V lost 6 bases to trimming and J lost 1 base, with 12 bases between them. The CDR3 spans 14 residues. The V gene's germline CDR1 is MNHEY and CDR2 SVGAGI. CDR3 amino acids: CASSRGVPNTEAFF. Written as DNA, the CDR3 is TGTGCCAGCAGCAGAGGGGTCCCGAACACTGAAGCTTTCTTT.

In this sample, this clonotype turned up many times. This chain links TRBV5-1 with TRBJ2-2, with 9 bases matching TRBD1. The CDR3 extends over 18 amino acids. Per the germline V gene, CDR1 is SGHRS and CDR2 is YFSETQ. V was clipped by 4 bases and J by 1 base; unmatched bases: 11. CDR3 coding DNA: TGCGCCAGCAGCCCCACAGGGGGCGTATTTGGGAACACCGGGGAGCTGTTTTTT. It yields the protein CASSPTGGVFGNTGELFF.

The rearrangement uses TRBV4-2 and TRBJ2-2; D remains ambiguous. The germline gives CDR1 LGHNA, CDR2 YNFKEQ. CDR3 length: 14 amino acids. With 0 bases removed from V and 6 bases from J, the gap between germline ends came to 8 bases. The CDR3 sequence: CASSQDKGSGELFF. DNA for the CDR3: TGTGCCAGCAGCCAAGATAAAGGGTCCGGGGAGCTGTTTTTT.

As concerns this clonotype: A much more abundant neighbour one base away suggests this may be a read error. The rearrangement uses TRBV19 and TRBJ2-2; 10 nucleotides align to TRBD2. The CDR3 length is 15 residues. Germline V lookup: CDR1 LNHDA, CDR2 SQIVND (reference sequence). CDR3 in DNA: TGTGCCAGTGCACCTTCGGGACTAGCGACCGGGGAGCCGTTTTTT. Translating it yields CASAPSGLATGEPFF.

This sequence joins TRBV27 and TRBJ2-7, with D possibly TRBD2 on 5 matching bases. Germline CDR1 reads MNHEY; CDR2 reads SMNVEV (reference sequence). This CDR3 is 14 amino acids long. Deletions cut 2 bases from V and 6 bases from J, with 14 bases between. CDR3 in DNA: TGTGCCAGCAGTTTAGACTATCCATCCGCCGAGCAGTACTTC. This translates into CASSLDYPSAEQYF.

The genes are TRBV29-1 and TRBJ2-2; D gene uncertain. From germline, CDR1 is SQVTM and CDR2 ANQGSEA. CDR3 length: 14 residues. The germline V and J ends were trimmed by 3 bases and 0 bases, with 8 bases remaining between them. CDR3: CSVDGHTNTGELFF. The CDR3 DNA reads as TGCAGCGTTGATGGGCACACGAACACCGGGGAGCTGTTTTTT.

This clonotype was picked up many times. The chain has TRBV5-8 and TRBJ1-2, with D possibly TRBD1 on 5 matching bases. CDR1 SGHTS and CDR2 YDEGEE come from the germline V gene. The CDR3 is 13 residues long. V lost 0 bases and J 4 bases, leaving 7 bases between the germline ends. In DNA form, the CDR3 reads TGTGCCAGCAGCTTGGAGGGGATCTATGGCTACACCTTC. It is translated as CASSLEGIYGYTF. The whole variable domain, remainder taken from reference TRBV5-8 and TRBJ1-2, is EAGVTQSPTHLIKTRGQQATLRCSPISGHTSVYWYQQALGLGLQFLLWYDEGEERNRGNFPPRFSGRQFPNYSSELNVNALELEDSALYLCASSLEGIYGYTFGSGTRLTVV.

Worth noting for this clonotype: Just one base apart from a much larger clone, this may be a read error. The chain joins TRBV5-4 to TRBJ1-1; D is undetermined. The CDR3 consists of 16 residues. In germline, CDR1 is SGHNT, CDR2 YYREEE (reference sequence). V dropped 5 bases and J dropped 0 bases, with 17 bases sitting between them. The CDR3 loop is CASSSPEEDMNTEAFF. The CDR3 nucleotides are TGTGCCAGCAGTTCCCCAGAAGAAGACATGAACACTGAAGCTTTCTTT.

The sample holds one count of this clonotype. The V call is TRBV20-1, the J call TRBJ2-1, with TRBD2 identical over 13 bases. This CDR3 contains 16 residues. Looked up from germline, CDR1 is DFQATT and CDR2 is SNEGSKA (reference sequence). Losses at the gene ends were 3 bases for V and 6 bases for J; bases not matched to a gene: 8. This CDR3 reads CSARGGLAGAPNEQFF. The CDR3, as DNA: TGCAGTGCTAGGGGAGGACTAGCGGGAGCACCCAATGAGCAGTTCTTC.

This clonotype has at least ten counts. The chain is built from TRBV12-3 or TRBV12-4 and TRBJ2-2; D is unresolved. There are 13 residues in the CDR3. Trimming left V 6 bases short and J 4 bases short, with 9 bases between. This CDR3 is CASRTRFTGELFF. In nucleotides, the CDR3 is TGTGCCAGCAGGACCAGGTTCACCGGGGAGCTGTTTTTT.

Details on this clonotype: A much larger clone sits a single nucleotide away, making a read error possible. The V gene is TRBV29-1, the J gene TRBJ2-2; 11 nucleotides match TRBD1. The CDR3 has 14 residues. Losses at the gene ends were 5 bases for V and 9 bases for J; bases not matched to a gene: 8. CDR1 is SQVTM and CDR2 is ANQGSEA in the germline V gene. CDR3 sequence reads: CSVKGQGDHRELFF. The CDR3 DNA reads as TGCAGCGTTAAGGGACAGGGGGATCACAGGGAGCTGTTTTTT.

Only a few counts were recorded for this clonotype. The chain uses TRBV20-1 and TRBJ2-7, with 9 bases lining up with TRBD1. The V gene end was trimmed by 8 bases and the J gene end by 0 bases; junction bases not matched to a gene: 2. The germline V gene encodes CDR1 DFQATT and CDR2 SNEGSKA (reference sequence). The CDR3 is 12 residues long. The CDR3: CSPTGGSYEQYF. In DNA form, the CDR3 reads TGCAGTCCGACAGGGGGCTCCTACGAGCAGTACTTC.

Only a few counts were recorded for this clonotype. This may come from a read error, since a much larger clone is one base off. The chain couples TRBV7-2 to TRBJ1-4; no definite D call. The CDR3 contains 11 residues. Per the germline V gene, CDR1 is SGHTA and CDR2 is FQGNSA. Trimming pared 5 bases from V and 5 bases from J, leaving 3 bases between. CDR3 in DNA: TGTGCCAGCAGCGGGAATGAAAAACTGTTTTTT. This codes for CASSGNEKLFF.

The chain carries TRBV29-1 and TRBJ1-1, with D hard to call. Trimming stripped 1 base from V and 7 bases from J, with 13 bases between. CDR1 and CDR2 (germline): SQVTM, ANQGSEA. CDR3 length: 13 amino acids. CDR3 residues: CSVEGFATNEAFF. The CDR3 nucleotides read TGCAGCGTTGAAGGGTTTGCAACTAATGAAGCTTTCTTT.

The gene calls are TRBV7-8 and TRBJ1-2; D gene unclear. The V end was cut by 1 base, the J end by 10 bases, with 7 bases between. Germline loops: CDR1 SGHVS, CDR2 FQNEAQ. The CDR3 is 11 amino acids. CDR3 coding DNA: TGTGCCAGCAGCTTAGGCGGGGACTACACCTTC. Protein sequence: CASSLGGDYTF.

The chain joins TRBV29-1 to TRBJ2-1; D ambiguous. V lost 2 bases and J lost 2, with 25 bases in between. Germline CDR1 is SQVTM and CDR2 is ANQGSEA. The CDR3 contains 19 residues. CDR3 region: CSVEFPRKLGIEPYNEQFF. CDR3 coding DNA: TGCAGCGTTGAATTCCCCCGTAAATTGGGTATTGAACCCTACAATGAGCAGTTCTTC.